These 20 T cell receptor beta chains were all obtained from the same sample, sequenced in a study of early T cells in non-severe SARS-CoV-2 infection. TCRdb passed the 5' RACE reads through MiXCR, listing each CDR3 protein once. The sample contains some 64,000 distinct CDR3 sequences, around 20% of which appear only once. Sequencing was performed on whole blood, taken at baseline. Every receptor here comes from an adult who was a healthcare worker with PCR-confirmed SARS-CoV-2 infection or an uninfected control (not recorded which).

This clonotype was recorded many times. The genes are TRBV2 and TRBJ1-1; D is undetermined. The CDR3 spans 13 residues. CDR1 is SNHLY and CDR2 is FYNNEI in the germline V gene. V was trimmed by 6 bases and J by 1 base, leaving 9 bases between them. The chain's CDR3 is CASRRPGNTEAFF. The CDR3 DNA sequence: TGTGCCAGCAGAAGGCCAGGGAACACTGAAGCTTTCTTT.

The chain recombines TRBV11-2 with TRBJ2-5, with TRBD1 matching 10 bases. J was trimmed by 7 bases and V by 4 bases; bases with no gene match: 6. This CDR3 has 14 amino acids. Germline values: CDR1 SGHAT, CDR2 FQNNGV. CDR3 protein: CASSSDRGRGTQYF. The CDR3 DNA reads as TGTGCCAGCAGCTCCGACAGGGGGCGGGGGACCCAGTACTTC.

This clonotype appeared a few times. This CDR3 is CASSQDSNEQYF. The DNA of the CDR3 is TGTGCCAGCAGCCAAGATAGCAACGAGCAGTACTTC. This chain uses TRBV3-1 with TRBJ2-7; D gene unclear. The CDR3 has 12 amino acids. V lost 0 bases and J lost 5, with 5 bases in between. Germline-derived CDR1 and CDR2 are LGHDT and YNNKEL (reference sequence).

The genes are TRBV9 and TRBJ2-3, with 9 bases matching TRBD2. CDR1 and CDR2 from the germline V gene are SGDLS and YYNGEE. Trimming took 1 base from V and 4 from J; bases not matched to a gene: 4. This CDR3 contains 15 residues. CDR3 amino acids: CASSVSSGMADTQYF. In DNA form, the CDR3 reads TGTGCCAGCAGCGTATCTAGCGGGATGGCAGATACGCAGTATTTT.

The V call is TRBV5-4, the J call TRBJ2-2; D may be TRBD2 (6 bases). The length of the CDR3 is 13 residues. With 4 bases removed from V and 5 bases from J, the gap between germline ends came to 9 bases. Germline-derived CDR1 and CDR2 are SGHNT and YYREEE (reference sequence). CDR3 DNA sequence: TGTGCCAGCAGCCCGAGCGGGACCGGGGAGCTGTTTTTT. It yields the protein CASSPSGTGELFF.

The chain is built from TRBV19 and TRBJ2-2, with a possible D match to TRBD2 (5 bases). The ends were cut back, 5 bases at V and 2 bases at J, with 15 bases in the middle. The CDR3 contains 16 residues. CDR1 and CDR2 (germline): LNHDA, SQIVND (reference sequence). In DNA form, the CDR3 reads TGTGCCAGTAGTGCCGACCCGGGAAAAAACACCGGGGAGCTGTTTTTT. As protein: CASSADPGKNTGELFF.

V and J are TRBV30 and TRBJ1-6, with 7 positions matching TRBD1. Germline V gene lookup returns CDR1 GTSNPN and CDR2 SVGIG (reference sequence). The CDR3 is made up of 15 amino acids. J lost 4 bases, V lost 5 bases, and 8 bases had no gene match. The CDR3 sequence is CAWAALQGYNSPLHF. CDR3 bases: TGTGCCTGGGCGGCATTACAGGGGTATAATTCACCCCTCCACTTT.

This clonotype turned up a few times. V is TRBV11-2 and J is TRBJ2-6; a weak D match, TRBD2 (5 bases). Trimming cost V 2 bases and J 2 bases, with 13 bases left between them. This CDR3 comprises 17 residues. Germline V gene data show CDR1 as SGHAT and CDR2 as FQNNGV. The CDR3 DNA reads as TGTGCCAGCAGCTTACGAGGGCGTATGGCTGGGGCCAACGTCCTGACTTTC. It specifies CASSLRGRMAGANVLTF. Combining the CDR3 with reference TRBV11-2 and TRBJ2-6 gives the whole variable domain EAGVAQSPRYKIIEKRQSVAFWCNPISGHATLYWYQQILGQGPKLLIQFQNNGVVDDSQLPKDRFSAERLKGVDSTLKIQPAKLEDSAVYLCASSLRGRMAGANVLTFGAGSRLTVL.

This clonotype was recorded a few times. The chain employs TRBV5-6 and TRBJ2-7; D assignment may be TRBD1 or TRBD2 (5 bases each). CDR3 length: 14 amino acids. CDR1 and CDR2 (germline): SGHDT, YYEEEE. The ends were cut back, 5 bases at V and 2 bases at J, with 14 bases in the middle. The CDR3 region is CASRARDGPYEQYF. CDR3 bases: TGTGCCAGCAGAGCTAGGGACGGACCCTACGAGCAGTACTTC.

A few counts support this clonotype. V is TRBV20-1 and J is TRBJ2-1; 11 positions agree with TRBD2. The CDR3 consists of 16 residues. V trimming: 3 bases; J trimming: 9 bases; junction bases outside the gene matches: 13. Germline loops: CDR1 DFQATT, CDR2 SNEGSKA (reference sequence). The DNA of the CDR3 is TGCAGTGCTAGCCTCCCATCCGGGACTAGCGGTCTTGAGCAGTTCTTC. Translating gives CSASLPSGTSGLEQFF.

The chain employs TRBV29-1 and TRBJ2-7, with 11 nucleotides matching TRBD1. Germline assignment: CDR1 SQVTM and CDR2 ANQGSEA. The trim removed 7 bases at V and 5 bases at J, leaving 4 bases unmatched. The CDR3 totals 12 residues. CDR3 residues: CSARTGGDEQYF. CDR3 DNA: TGCAGCGCCCGGACAGGGGGCGACGAGCAGTACTTC.

This clonotype appeared a few times. The chain carries TRBV7-8 and TRBJ2-5; 9 positions agree with TRBD2. The CDR3 totals 16 residues. The germline V gene has CDR1 SGHVS and CDR2 FQNEAQ. V was clipped by 1 base and J by 4 bases; unmatched bases: 7. The DNA for the CDR3 is TGTGCCAGCAGCTTAGGGCTGAGCGGGAGGAGAGAGACCCAGTACTTC. Its translation: CASSLGLSGRRETQYF. The variable domain in full, with the rest retrieved from reference TRBV7-8 and TRBJ2-5, is GAGVSQSPRYKVAKRGQDVALRCDPISGHVSLFWYQQALGQGPEFLTYFQNEAQLDKSGLPSDRFFAERPEGSVSTLKIQRTQQEDSAVYLCASSLGLSGRRETQYFGPGTRLLVL.

This clonotype was observed a handful of times. J is TRBJ2-7 and V is TRBV5-5; D gene uncertain. Germline CDR1 is SGHKS and CDR2 is YYEKEE (reference sequence). Deletions cut 1 base from V and 2 bases from J, with 4 bases between. The CDR3 is 12 residues long. CDR3 in amino acids: CASSLQTYEQYF. In nucleotides, the CDR3 is TGTGCCAGCAGCTTGCAAACCTACGAGCAGTACTTC.

This chain connects TRBV12-3 or TRBV12-4 to TRBJ2-2, with 9 nucleotides matching TRBD1. V dropped 4 bases and J dropped 3; count of bases not matched to a gene: 3. CDR3 length equals 15 residues. DNA of the CDR3: TGTGCCAGCAGTTCAGACAGGGGGTACACCGGGGAGCTGTTTTTT. This gives the protein CASSSDRGYTGELFF.

This clonotype was detected a few times. The rearrangement uses TRBV29-1 and TRBJ1-3, with D unclear. V lost 3 bases to trimming and J lost 3 bases, with 6 bases between them. The CDR3 contains 12 residues. From germline, CDR1 is SQVTM and CDR2 ANQGSEA. CDR3 DNA: TGCAGCGTTGACGATAATGGAAACACCATATATTTT. Translated, it gives CSVDDNGNTIYF.

The gene calls are TRBV9 and TRBJ2-3; 12 bases agree with TRBD2. V trimming: 3 bases; J trimming: 2 bases; junction bases outside the gene matches: 7. The V gene's germline CDR1 is SGDLS and CDR2 YYNGEE. The CDR3 sequence is 17 residues long. Here the CDR3 DNA reads TGTGCCAGCAGCGAGTCCGGACTAGCGGGATTCACAGATACGCAGTATTTT. The encoded protein is CASSESGLAGFTDTQYF.

The chain recombines TRBV5-1 with TRBJ2-3; TRBD1 or TRBD2 may be the D gene (5 bases each). Between the trimmed V and J ends, which lost 6 bases and 2 bases, there was a span of 16 bases. The CDR3 sequence is 15 residues long. Germline V gives CDR1 SGHRS, CDR2 YFSETQ. CDR3: CASKGTVLDTDTQYF. CDR3 DNA sequence: TGCGCCAGCAAGGGGACGGTCCTGGACACAGATACGCAGTATTTT.

The V call is TRBV24-1, the J call TRBJ1-3; D not certain. Germline CDR1 is KGHDR and CDR2 is SFDVKD. Trimming removed 4 bases from V and 3 bases from J, with 9 bases in between. This CDR3 comprises 14 residues. The CDR3 here is CATSDARYGNTIYF. The CDR3 nucleotides read TGTGCCACCAGTGACGCCCGATATGGAAACACCATATATTTT.

This clonotype has just a few counts. The rearrangement joins TRBV7-9 to TRBJ1-4; D is undetermined. Trimming shortened V by 1 base and J by 0 bases, and 6 bases separated the two germline ends. CDR3 size: 15 residues. From germline, CDR1 is SEHNR and CDR2 FQNEAQ (reference sequence). The CDR3, as DNA: TGTGCCAGCAGCTTAGGGCGTGCAACTAATGAAAAACTGTTTTTT. It encodes CASSLGRATNEKLFF.

The chain combines TRBV6-5 with TRBJ1-2; possibly TRBD1 for D (5 bases). Germline CDR1 and CDR2: MNHEY and SVGAGI. This CDR3 is 13 amino acids long. Trimming pared 8 bases from V and 0 bases from J, leaving 10 bases between. CDR3 DNA sequence: TGTGCCAGCCGAACGACAGCTAACTATGGCTACACCTTC. Translating gives CASRTTANYGYTF.